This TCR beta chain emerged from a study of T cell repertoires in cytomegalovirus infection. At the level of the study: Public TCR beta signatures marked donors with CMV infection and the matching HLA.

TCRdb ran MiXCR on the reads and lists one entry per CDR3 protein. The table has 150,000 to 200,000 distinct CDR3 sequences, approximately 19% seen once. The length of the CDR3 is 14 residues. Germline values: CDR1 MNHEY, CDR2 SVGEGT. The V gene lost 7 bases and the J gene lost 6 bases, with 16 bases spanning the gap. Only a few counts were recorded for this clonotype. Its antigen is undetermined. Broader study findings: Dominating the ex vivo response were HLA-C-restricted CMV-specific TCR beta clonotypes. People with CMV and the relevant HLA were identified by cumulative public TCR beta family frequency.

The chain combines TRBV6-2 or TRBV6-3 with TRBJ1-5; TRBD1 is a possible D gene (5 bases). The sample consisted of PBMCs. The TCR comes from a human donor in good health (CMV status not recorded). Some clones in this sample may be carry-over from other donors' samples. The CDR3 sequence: CASIHAGGTQPQHF. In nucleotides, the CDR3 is TGTGCCAGCATCCACGCGGGGGGGACTCAGCCCCAGCATTTT.